Listed below are T cell receptor beta chains from one sample, sequenced in a study of CD8 T cells in Susac syndrome. TCRdb re-called the immunoSEQ multiplex PCR reads through MiXCR, storing one row per CDR3 protein. The sample holds 100,000 or so distinct CDR3 sequences, around 94% seen once. The source material was CD4+ T cells from PBMCs. The source is a human donor with Susac syndrome. Each CDR3 is given with its conserved first and last residue. A D gene is named only where the DNA matches it firmly. Expanded clones get a size class; other rows say once, few or many, or leave the size out.

V	J	size	D	CDR3	DNA
TRBV5-4	TRBJ2-5	-	TRBD1	CASSGTGAETQYF	TGTGCCAGCAGCGGGACAGGGGCAGAGACCCAGTACTTC
TRBV9	TRBJ2-3	-	-	CASSSLAASTDTQYF	TGTGCCAGCAGCTCACTAGCCGCTAGCACAGATACGCAGTATTTT
TRBV2	TRBJ2-3	-	-	CASSDQGMNTQYF	TGTGCCAGCAGTGACCAGGGTATGAATACGCAGTATTTT
TRBV29-1	TRBJ2-7	once	TRBD1	CSVEDRGGGSYEQYF	TGCAGCGTTGAGGACAGGGGAGGGGGTTCCTACGAGCAGTACTTC
TRBV4-1	TRBJ2-1	once	-	CASSQDPQIFNEQFF	TGCGCCAGCAGCCAAGACCCCCAGATTTTCAATGAGCAGTTCTTC
TRBV12-3/TRBV12-4	TRBJ2-1	-	TRBD2	CASSPRLRLAGGLSSYNEQFF	TGTGCCAGCAGCCCCCGACTTAGACTAGCGGGGGGGTTGAGCTCCTACAATGAGCAGTTCTTC
TRBV5-4	TRBJ2-3	-	TRBD1	CASSGDRVGGHTQYF	TGTGCCAGCAGCGGGGACAGGGTTGGGGGACATACGCAGTATTTT
TRBV12-3/TRBV12-4	TRBJ1-2	few	-	CASSLGQNYGYTF	TGTGCCAGCAGTTTGGGGCAGAACTATGGCTACACCTTC
TRBV20-1	TRBJ2-2	-	-	CSARDFGGGPNSGELFF	TGCAGTGCTAGAGATTTTGGGGGGGGGCCGAATTCCGGAGAGCTGTTTTTT
TRBV7-8	TRBJ2-7	-	TRBD1	CASSRDRARLTYEQYF	TGTGCCAGCAGTCGGGACAGGGCGCGTCTTACCTACGAGCAGTACTTC
TRBV4-3	TRBJ2-3	-	-	CASSQARVGVDTQYF	TGCGCCAGCAGCCAAGCCAGGGTGGGGGTCGATACGCAGTATTTT
TRBV29-1	TRBJ1-1	-	TRBD1	CSVTRGYSTEAFF	TGCAGCGTCACCAGGGGGTATAGTACTGAAGCTTTCTTT
TRBV16	TRBJ1-5	-	TRBD1	CASSRRQGHQPQHF	TGTGCCAGCAGCCGGAGACAGGGCCATCAGCCCCAGCATTTT
TRBV29-1	TRBJ2-3	-	TRBD2	CSAFGLAAGDTQYF	TGCAGCGCTTTCGGACTAGCGGCCGGAGATACGCAGTATTTT
TRBV29-1	TRBJ2-1	-	-	CSVEPFGRSSYNEQFF	TGCAGCGTTGAACCTTTCGGCAGGAGCTCCTACAATGAGCAGTTCTTC
TRBV29-1	TRBJ2-5	-	-	CSVEDVIETQYF	TGCAGCGTTGAGGATGTAATCGAGACCCAGTACTTC
TRBV5-6	TRBJ1-2	-	-	CASSSNYGYTF	TGTGCCAGCAGCTCTAACTATGGCTACACCTTC
TRBV12-3/TRBV12-4	TRBJ1-5	once	TRBD1	CASKPGQNQPQHF	TGTGCCAGCAAGCCGGGACAGAATCAGCCCCAGCATTTT
TRBV29-1	TRBJ2-1	-	TRBD1	CSSGQPSNEQFF	TGCAGCTCGGGACAGCCTTCAAATGAGCAGTTCTTC
TRBV24-1	TRBJ1-5	-	-	CATSDSWATPNQPQHF	TGTGCCACCAGTGATTCATGGGCCACCCCCAATCAGCCCCAGCATTTT
TRBV11-2	TRBJ2-7	once	-	CASSSRLVSSYEQYF	TGTGCCAGCAGCTCCCGACTCGTGAGCTCCTACGAGCAGTACTTC
TRBV6-5	TRBJ1-5	-	TRBD1	CASSSSGTGFNQPQHF	TGTGCCAGCAGTTCCTCCGGGACAGGTTTCAATCAGCCCCAGCATTTT
TRBV14	TRBJ2-7	-	-	CASSQGTGAMYEQYF	TGTGCCAGCAGCCAAGGGACGGGAGCTATGTACGAGCAGTACTTC
TRBV20-1	TRBJ2-5	-	TRBD2	CSATHSTSGETQYF	TGCAGTGCCACACATTCGACTAGCGGAGAGACCCAGTACTTC
TRBV29-1	TRBJ1-1	-	TRBD1	CSARQGSTEAFF	TGCAGCGCTCGACAGGGGAGTACTGAAGCTTTCTTT
TRBV5-6	TRBJ2-7	-	TRBD2	CASSGRDRYEQYF	TGTGCCAGCAGCGGGAGGGACCGCTACGAGCAGTACTTC
TRBV29-1	TRBJ2-1	-	-	CSVEGRGDYNEQFF	TGCAGCGTTGAAGGTAGAGGGGACTACAATGAGCAGTTCTTC
TRBV28	TRBJ2-5	-	TRBD2	CASSKAGGRETQYF	TGTGCCAGCAGTAAAGCGGGGGGGCGGGAGACCCAGTACTTC
TRBV7-2	TRBJ2-7	-	TRBD1	CASSQRTGDLEQYF	TGTGCCAGCAGCCAACGGACAGGCGATCTGGAGCAGTACTTC
TRBV4-3	TRBJ1-3	once	-	CASSQDVALPNTIYF	TGCGCCAGCAGCCAAGATGTGGCACTTCCAAACACCATATATTTT
TRBV29-1	TRBJ2-7	-	-	CSVEDEWANYEQYF	TGCAGCGTTGAAGACGAATGGGCTAACTACGAGCAGTACTTC
TRBV11-2	TRBJ2-1	-	-	CASSLDQLSLASSYNEQFF	TGTGCCAGCAGCTTAGATCAATTGAGTCTTGCTAGCTCCTACAATGAGCAGTTCTTC
TRBV27	TRBJ2-5	-	TRBD1	CASSRDRDETQYF	TGTGCCAGTAGCCGGGACAGGGATGAGACCCAGTACTTC
TRBV29-1	TRBJ2-1	-	-	CSVEDLDSRSSYNEQFF	TGCAGCGTTGAAGATTTGGACAGCCGTTCCTCCTACAATGAGCAGTTCTTC
TRBV11-3	TRBJ2-1	-	TRBD2	CASSLGGASHEQFF	TGTGCCAGCAGCCTCGGGGGGGCCTCCCATGAGCAGTTCTTC
TRBV23-1	TRBJ2-7	-	-	CASNTVPTTYEQYF	TGCGCCAGCAATACAGTCCCCACGACATACGAGCAGTACTTC
TRBV6-5	TRBJ2-5	-	-	CASSLTGFQETQYF	TGTGCCAGCAGTCTAACGGGTTTCCAAGAGACCCAGTACTTC
TRBV30	TRBJ1-2	-	-	CAWTSFSGAVNLYGYTF	TGTGCCTGGACTAGCTTCTCAGGAGCCGTCAACCTCTATGGCTACACCTTC
TRBV20-1	TRBJ1-3	-	-	CSARLDRNTIYF	TGCAGTGCTAGACTGGATAGAAACACCATATATTTT
TRBV25-1	TRBJ1-1	-	-	CASSEWPGQYGNTEAFF	TGTGCCAGCAGTGAATGGCCAGGACAGTATGGGAACACTGAAGCTTTCTTT
TRBV5-1	TRBJ2-3	-	TRBD2	CASSLTSGPSTDTQYF	TGCGCCAGCAGCTTGACTAGCGGACCCAGCACAGATACGCAGTATTTT
TRBV6-1	TRBJ1-1	-	TRBD1	CASSQGQGRLTTEAFF	TGTGCCAGCAGTCAGGGACAGGGGCGGTTGACAACTGAAGCTTTCTTT
TRBV7-9	TRBJ2-7	-	-	CASSHSDLSDEQYF	TGTGCCAGCAGCCATAGCGACTTGAGCGACGAGCAGTACTTC
TRBV7-9	TRBJ2-7	-	TRBD1	CASSDRDRPYEQYF	TGTGCCAGCAGCGACCGGGACAGGCCCTACGAGCAGTACTTC
TRBV5-4	TRBJ2-1	once	TRBD2	CASSLAGGHEQFF	TGTGCCAGCAGCTTAGCGGGGGGACATGAGCAGTTCTTC
TRBV5-1	TRBJ1-2	once	-	CASSLADSGGYTF	TGCGCCAGCAGCTTGGCCGACTCTGGGGGCTACACCTTC
TRBV3-1	TRBJ1-1	-	-	CASSQDLFKNTEAFF	TGTGCCAGCAGCCAGGACCTCTTCAAGAACACTGAAGCTTTCTTT
TRBV5-1	TRBJ2-7	-	-	CASSLPGLNPHEQYF	TGCGCCAGCAGCTTACCGGGCCTCAATCCACACGAGCAGTACTTC
TRBV10-3	TRBJ1-1	-	-	CAISEETPNTEAFF	TGTGCCATCAGTGAGGAAACACCGAACACTGAAGCTTTCTTT
TRBV6-6	TRBJ2-1	-	-	CASTPGGYNEQFF	TGTGCCAGCACCCCAGGAGGGTACAATGAGCAGTTCTTC